This passage covers 8 T cell receptor beta chains from one sample sequenced in a study of T cells in Graves' hyperthyroidism and ophthalmopathy. Researchers amplified the TCR beta CDR3 regions from RNA transcripts. The primer set for the first-round RT-PCR of the TCR CDR3 was HTBI. TCRdb used MiXCR to reprocess the multiplex PCR reads, holding one entry per CDR3 protein. The sample lists 300,000 to 400,000 distinct CDR3 sequences, over 11% seen once, with approximately 10% in the top ten. Sequencing input: blood. These receptors all come from a woman aged 55-75 years with Graves' hyperthyroidism.

The chain couples TRBV18 to TRBJ2-5; TRBD1 matches at 7 bases. CDR3 length equals 14 residues. The germline gives CDR1 KGHSH, CDR2 LQKENI. V shed 3 bases and J 3 bases; nucleotides not matched to a gene: 4. For the CDR3, the DNA is TGTGCCAGCTCACCGGCAGACAGGGAAGAGACCCAGTACTTC. Protein sequence: CASSPADREETQYF.

This clonotype was observed at least ten times. This chain connects TRBV5-1 to TRBJ2-1; 8 bases match TRBD2. CDR1 is SGHRS, CDR2 YFSETQ, per germline. The CDR3 extends over 15 amino acids. The V segment lost 1 base and the J segment 6 bases; nucleotides outside the gene matches: 6. CDR3 sequence reads: CASSLMTSGSNEQFF. The DNA for the CDR3 is TGCGCCAGCAGCTTGATGACCAGCGGGAGCAATGAGCAGTTCTTC.

This clonotype was seen more than once but under ten times. This chain connects TRBV4-1 to TRBJ2-1; possibly TRBD2 for D (6 bases). The length of the CDR3 is 18 residues. Trimming removed 1 base from V and 7 bases from J, with 23 bases in between. Per the germline V gene, CDR1 is MGHRA and CDR2 is YSYEKL. The CDR3 nucleotides are TGCGCCAGCAGCCAAGGCCCTCTACTAGCTGGAGGAAGAAATGAGCAGTTCTTC. Amino acids: CASSQGPLLAGGRNEQFF.

This clonotype has ten or more counts. This chain connects TRBV6-4 to TRBJ2-3, with D perhaps matching TRBD2 (6 bases). Trimming took 3 bases from V and 7 from J, leaving 17 bases between them. The CDR3 runs 15 residues. The germline V gene encodes CDR1 MRHNA and CDR2 SNTAGT. The CDR3 sequence: CASSEGSGVPHTQYF. CDR3 coding DNA: TGTGCCAGCAGTGAGGGTAGCGGCGTCCCACATACGCAGTATTTT.

Many counts were recorded for this clonotype. The V gene is TRBV20-1, the J gene TRBJ2-1; 10 positions match TRBD1. Germline CDR1 is DFQATT and CDR2 is SNEGSKA (reference sequence). V was pared by 5 bases and J by 4 bases, with 5 bases of the junction left unmatched. The CDR3 is 14 amino acids. The CDR3 DNA reads TGCAGTGCTTCCCGGGACAGGGGATACAATGAGCAGTTCTTC. This codes for CSASRDRGYNEQFF.

This clonotype was recorded many times. The chain recombines TRBV19 with TRBJ2-3, with TRBD2 identical over 8 bases. V trimming: 9 bases; J trimming: 2 bases; junction bases outside the gene matches: 4. CDR3 length equals 13 residues. Germline-derived CDR1 and CDR2 are LNHDA and SQIVND (reference sequence). The CDR3 DNA reads as TGTGCCAGCAGCGGGAGCGCCACAGATACGCAGTATTTT. This codes for CASSGSATDTQYF.

This clonotype was counted ten times or more. This sequence joins TRBV20-1 and TRBJ2-1, with 9 bases identical to TRBD1. From germline, CDR1 is DFQATT and CDR2 SNEGSKA (reference sequence). V dropped 3 bases and J dropped 2; count of bases not matched to a gene: 5. The CDR3 extends over 15 amino acids. CDR3 sequence: CSARIQGAAYNEQFF. The DNA for the CDR3 is TGCAGTGCTAGGATACAGGGGGCGGCCTACAATGAGCAGTTCTTC.

This clonotype was counted many times. The gene calls are TRBV5-1 and TRBJ1-2; D not certain. Per germline, CDR1 SGHRS and CDR2 YFSETQ. This CDR3 is built from 13 residues. Trimming cost V 8 bases and J 7 bases, with 18 bases left between them. The CDR3 coding sequence is TGCGCCAGTAACCCGGACGGTCAACTTGGCTACACCTTC. It encodes CASNPDGQLGYTF.